The rows below give T cell receptor beta chains drawn from one sample of a study of cytomegalovirus exposure and HLA in healthy donors. TCRdb keeps only in-frame clones here, not all; method: immunoSEQ multiplex PCR. Of fewer than 200,000 clones in the sample, 96% are singletons; the top ten hold about 0.89%. Sequences were obtained from PBMCs. The receptor source for this set is a woman aged 18-29 years in good health and CMV-seronegative. Both conserved end residues are part of each CDR3. The order of the fields is J gene, V gene, clone size, D gene, CDR3 protein, CDR3 DNA. A D gene is named only where the DNA matches it firmly. Size tells how often a clone was seen (once, few, many) or the class of an expanded clone, and some rows leave it out.

>TRBJ2-3|TRBV5-1|.|TRBD1
CASSLTGDGNTQYF
TGCGCCAGCAGCCTGACAGGGGATGGTAATACGCAGTATTTT
>TRBJ1-4|TRBV19|.|TRBD1
CASSAQGQGLAKLFF
TGTGCCAGTAGTGCCCAAGGACAGGGCCTTGCAAAACTGTTTTTT
>TRBJ1-4|TRBV30|.|.
CAWSTDIEKLFF
TGTGCCTGGAGCACAGACATTGAAAAACTGTTTTTT
>TRBJ2-7|TRBV7-2|.|.
CASSLGAGTSYEQYF
TGTGCCAGCAGCTTAGGGGCGGGTACATCCTACGAGCAGTACTTC
>TRBJ2-3|TRBV7-2|.|.
CASSSPPDTQYF
TGTGCCAGCAGCTCCCCCCCGGATACGCAGTATTTT
>TRBJ2-7|TRBV7-3|.|TRBD2
CASSSGLAGGEQYF
TGTGCCAGCAGCTCGGGACTAGCGGGGGGGGAGCAGTACTTC
>TRBJ1-2|TRBV29-1|.|.
CSVDGSSVWRGGYTF
TGCAGCGTTGACGGTAGTTCAGTTTGGCGGGGAGGCTACACCTTC
>TRBJ2-1|TRBV7-9|.|.
CASSLDREPTYNEQFF
TGTGCCAGCAGCTTAGACCGGGAACCTACCTACAATGAGCAGTTCTTC
>TRBJ1-2|TRBV2|.|TRBD1
CASSQQGALNYGYTF
TGTGCCAGCAGCCAACAGGGGGCGTTGAACTATGGCTACACCTTC
>TRBJ2-7|TRBV11-3|.|.
CASSSGGGGYEQYF
TGTGCCAGCAGCTCCGGTGGTGGGGGGTACGAGCAGTACTTC
>TRBJ1-6|TRBV9|.|.
CASSGGGNSPLHF
TGTGCCAGCAGCGGAGGGGGTAATTCACCCCTCCACTTT
>TRBJ2-7|TRBV19|.|TRBD2
CASSPRGGSSYEQYF
TGTGCCAGTAGTCCGCGGGGGGGGAGCTCCTACGAGCAGTACTTC
>TRBJ1-6|TRBV6-1|.|.
CASSILRVVDSPLHF
TGTGCCAGCAGTATCCTCAGGGTGGTGGATTCACCCCTCCACTTT
>TRBJ2-7|TRBV5-6|.|.
CASSAGTGAYEQYF
TGTGCCAGCAGCGCGGGAACAGGGGCCTACGAGCAGTACTTC
>TRBJ1-2|TRBV11-3|.|TRBD1
CASSSGQGEVRF
TGTGCCAGCAGCTCCGGACAGGGGGAGGTCCGCTTC
>TRBJ1-1|TRBV7-3|.|TRBD1
CASSSGQGTEAFF
TGTGCCAGCAGCTCGGGACAGGGCACTGAAGCTTTCTTT
>TRBJ2-3|TRBV21-1|once|.
CASSKYHLGAGASTDTQYF
TGTGCCAGCAGCAAATACCACCTGGGTGCAGGTGCTAGCACAGATACGCAGTATTTT
>TRBJ1-3|TRBV30|.|.
CAWSTGSTLNVGTIYF
TGTGCCTGGAGTACCGGGAGCACCCTCAATGTTGGCACCATATATTTT
>TRBJ2-3|TRBV15|.|.
CATSRDPRDTQYF
TGTGCCACCAGCAGAGATCCCAGAGATACGCAGTATTTT
>TRBJ2-7|TRBV5-6|.|TRBD2
CASSLTSRDYAYEQYF
TGTGCCAGCAGCTTGACCTCCCGGGACTATGCCTACGAGCAGTACTTC
>TRBJ1-1|TRBV7-8|.|.
CASSLGGRNTEAFF
TGTGCCAGCAGCTTAGGAGGGCGTAACACTGAAGCTTTCTTT
>TRBJ2-7|TRBV13|.|TRBD2
CASSLGLAGYSYEQYF
TGTGCCAGCAGCCTCGGACTAGCGGGGTACTCCTACGAGCAGTACTTC
>TRBJ1-6|TRBV25-1|.|TRBD1
CASSESGQVFSPLHF
TGTGCCAGCAGTGAATCAGGACAGGTATTTTCACCCCTCCACTTT
>TRBJ1-2|TRBV6-1|.|.
CASSEAISQGGYTF
TGTGCCAGCAGTGAAGCTATATCACAGGGCGGCTACACCTTC
>TRBJ2-2|TRBV2|.|TRBD2
CASSGTSRNTGELFF
TGTGCCAGCAGTGGGACTAGTCGGAACACCGGGGAGCTGTTTTTT
>TRBJ2-2|TRBV5-1|.|TRBD2
CASSPGGGLAATGELFF
TGCGCCAGCAGCCCAGGCGGGGGACTAGCCGCCACCGGGGAGCTGTTTTTT
>TRBJ1-6|TRBV6-1|.|.
CASSPQYNSPLHF
TGTGCCAGCAGCCCCCAGTATAATTCACCCCTCCACTTT
>TRBJ1-1|TRBV5-5|.|TRBD1
CASSIGQVYEAFF
TGTGCCAGCAGCATAGGACAGGTCTATGAAGCTTTCTTT
>TRBJ2-7|TRBV6-6|.|TRBD2
CASSDPGLANSYEQYF
TGTGCCAGCAGCGACCCGGGACTAGCGAACTCCTACGAGCAGTACTTC
>TRBJ1-2|TRBV9|.|TRBD1
CASSGAGQESYGYTF
TGTGCCAGCAGCGGAGCGGGACAGGAGTCGTATGGCTACACCTTC
>TRBJ2-3|TRBV7-9|.|TRBD1
CAKAGTGGDTQYF
TGTGCCAAGGCCGGGACAGGAGGAGATACGCAGTATTTT
>TRBJ1-3|TRBV4-3|.|.
CASSDIAGTGNTIYF
TGCGCCAGCAGCGACATAGCAGGGACTGGAAACACCATATATTTT
>TRBJ2-7|TRBV5-4|.|TRBD1
CASSKSRDRGVYEQYF
TGTGCCAGCAGCAAAAGCCGGGACAGGGGGGTCTACGAGCAGTACTTC
>TRBJ2-3|TRBV7-2|.|TRBD2
CASSPSSGGATQYF
TGTGCCAGCAGCCCCTCTAGCGGGGGGGCAACGCAGTATTTT
>TRBJ1-5|TRBV28|.|.
CASSLGGTSNQPQHF
TGTGCCAGCAGTTTAGGAGGGACTAGCAATCAGCCCCAGCATTTT
>TRBJ2-5|TRBV23-1|.|TRBD1
CASSPRTGGEETQYF
TGCGCCAGCAGTCCCCGGACAGGGGGCGAGGAGACCCAGTACTTC